Listed here is a single T cell receptor (beta chain). Antigen specificity is unknown. This record belongs to a study of cytomegalovirus exposure and HLA in healthy donors. Study-level findings and limits: DRB1 showed the most TCR associations and HLA-C the fewest in a later analysis, as rates varied by HLA locus.

Amplification used 60 Vbeta primers and 13 Jbeta primers. The data were produced by immunoSEQ multiplex PCR, yet TCRdb's version contains in-frame clones alone and is incomplete. The sample consists of around 140,000 clones, roughly 80% of them appearing once. The germline V gene encodes CDR1 LGHNT and CDR2 FRNRAP. This CDR3 is built from 13 residues. V lost 3 bases, J lost 4 bases, and 10 bases lay in between. The TCR was taken from a man in his forties in good health and CMV-seropositive. This chain joins TRBV12-5 and TRBJ2-7; D not resolved. The sequenced sample was PBMCs. CDR3 amino acids: CASGLGAIYEQYF. The CDR3 nucleotides are TGTGCTAGTGGTTTAGGAGCTATTTACGAGCAGTACTTC.